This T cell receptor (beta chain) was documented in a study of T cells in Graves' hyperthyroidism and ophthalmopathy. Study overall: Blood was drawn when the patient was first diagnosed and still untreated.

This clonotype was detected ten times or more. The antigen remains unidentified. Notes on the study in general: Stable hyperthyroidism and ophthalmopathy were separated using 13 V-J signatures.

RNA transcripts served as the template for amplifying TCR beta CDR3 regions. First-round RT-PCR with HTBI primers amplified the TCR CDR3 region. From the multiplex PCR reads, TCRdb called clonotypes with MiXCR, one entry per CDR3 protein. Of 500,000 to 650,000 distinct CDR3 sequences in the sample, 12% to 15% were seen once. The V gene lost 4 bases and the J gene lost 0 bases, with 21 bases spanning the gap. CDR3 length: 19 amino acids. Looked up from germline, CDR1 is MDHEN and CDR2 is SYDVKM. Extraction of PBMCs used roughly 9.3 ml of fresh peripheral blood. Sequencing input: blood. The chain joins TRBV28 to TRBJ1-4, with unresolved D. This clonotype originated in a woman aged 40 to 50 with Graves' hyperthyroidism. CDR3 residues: CASSSPGPGSGATNEKLFF. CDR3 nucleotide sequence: TGTGCCAGCAGTTCCCCCGGCCCAGGATCGGGTGCAACTAATGAAAAACTGTTTTTT.